This TCR beta chain was documented in a study of T cells in Graves' hyperthyroidism and ophthalmopathy. This clonotype was observed a single time. Amplification targeted TCR beta CDR3 regions from RNA transcripts. The TCR CDR3 was amplified in a first-round RT-PCR using the HTBI primer set. TCRdb reprocessed the multiplex PCR reads via MiXCR and lists one record per CDR3 protein. Of just over 550,000 distinct CDR3 sequences in the sample, about 43% were seen once. Trimming cost V 1 base and J 1 base, with 8 bases left between them. The CDR3 is made up of 15 amino acids. CDR1 and CDR2 from the germline V gene are DFQATT and SNEGSKA (reference sequence). The hyperthyroidism was newly diagnosed and had lasted under 2 months; the patients were aged 18 to 65.

The chain links TRBV20-1 to TRBJ1-6, with a tentative D call TRBD1 (5 bases). The origin of this receptor is a woman aged 18-29 years with Graves' hyperthyroidism. Sequencing used peripheral blood or thyroid tissue (not recorded which). In nucleotides, the CDR3 is TGCAGTGCTAGAGCCCCAGGGTCCTATAATTCACCCCTCCACTTT. Its protein is CSARAPGSYNSPLHF.